This T cell receptor beta chain was captured by sequencing in a study of T-cell reconstitution after alpha-beta-depleted transplantation in children. Germline assignment: CDR1 ENHRY and CDR2 SYGVKD. V was trimmed by 10 bases and J by 5 bases, leaving 17 bases between them. The CDR3 runs to 13 residues. On this clonotype itself: Its antigen is unknown.

General study results and limits: Surviving recipient cells, namely T cells and thymic progenitors, were the source of high day-60 TCRbeta diversity in some patients. The study reportedly traced alpha-beta T cells about two months after transplant to several hundred expanded graft clones. At one year after transplant, newly produced T cells mostly accounted for T-cell counts and diversity.

Unique molecular identifiers were incorporated when the TCRbeta library was constructed. One entry per CDR3 protein, called by TCRdb with MiXCR from the PCR reads. The sample lists around 600,000 distinct CDR3 sequences, roughly 23% occurring once. The specimen comprised PBMCs, mostly from graft donor cells, sampled 360 days after TCRalphabeta/CD19-depleted stem cell transplant. This clonotype was obtained from a boy younger than two who had a stem cell transplant for acute myeloid leukemia, so the T cells may come from the graft donor. V usage is TRBV10-3 and J usage is TRBJ1-1, with D possibly matching TRBD1 (6 bases). CDR3 sequence (DNA): TGTGCCACGAGGGGGGGGCGGGAGACTGAAGCTTTCTTT. Translating gives CATRGGRETEAFF.